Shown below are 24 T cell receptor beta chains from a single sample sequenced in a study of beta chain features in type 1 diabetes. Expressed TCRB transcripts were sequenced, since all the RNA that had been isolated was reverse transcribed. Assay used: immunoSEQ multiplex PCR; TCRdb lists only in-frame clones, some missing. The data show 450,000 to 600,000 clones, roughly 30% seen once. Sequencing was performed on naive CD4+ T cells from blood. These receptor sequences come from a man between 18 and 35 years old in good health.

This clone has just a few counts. CDR3 DNA sequence: TGTGCCTGGACGGAGATCACGTACACCGGGGAGCTGTTTTTT. This sequence encodes CAWTEITYTGELFF. The rearrangement uses TRBV30 and TRBJ2-2; the D is unclear. Germline lookup yields CDR1 GTSNPN and CDR2 SVGIG (reference sequence). The CDR3 totals 14 residues. V was shortened by 4 bases and J by 3 bases, with 12 bases between the two germline ends.

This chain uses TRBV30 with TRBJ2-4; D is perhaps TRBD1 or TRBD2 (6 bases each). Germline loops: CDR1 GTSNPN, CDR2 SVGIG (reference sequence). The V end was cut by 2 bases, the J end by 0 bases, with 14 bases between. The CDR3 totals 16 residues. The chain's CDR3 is CAWSPRGGLAKNIQYF. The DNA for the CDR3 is TGTGCCTGGAGTCCTCGTGGGGGGCTAGCCAAAAACATTCAGTACTTC.

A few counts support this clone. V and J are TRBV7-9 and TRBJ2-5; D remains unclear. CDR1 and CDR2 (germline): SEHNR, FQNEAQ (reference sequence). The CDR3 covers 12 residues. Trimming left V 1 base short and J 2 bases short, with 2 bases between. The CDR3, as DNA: TGTGCCAGCAGCTTAGATCAAGAGACCCAGTACTTC. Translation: CASSLDQETQYF.

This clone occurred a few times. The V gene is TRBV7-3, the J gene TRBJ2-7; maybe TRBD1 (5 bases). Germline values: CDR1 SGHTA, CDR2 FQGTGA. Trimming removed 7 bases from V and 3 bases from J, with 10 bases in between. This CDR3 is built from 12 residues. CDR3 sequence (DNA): TGTGCCAGCAACAGGACAATCTACGAGCAGTACTTC. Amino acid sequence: CASNRTIYEQYF.

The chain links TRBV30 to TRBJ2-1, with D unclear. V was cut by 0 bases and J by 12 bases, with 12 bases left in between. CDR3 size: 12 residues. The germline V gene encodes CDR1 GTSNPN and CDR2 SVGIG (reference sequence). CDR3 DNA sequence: TGTGCCTGGAGTGTACTTGAGCCGTGGCAGTTCTTC. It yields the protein CAWSVLEPWQFF. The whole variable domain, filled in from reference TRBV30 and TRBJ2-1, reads SQTIHQWPATLVQPVGSPLSLECTVEGTSNPNLYWYRQAAGRGLQLLFYSVGIGQISSEVPQNLSASRPQDRQFILSSKKLLLSDSGFYLCAWSVLEPWQFFGPGTRLTVL.

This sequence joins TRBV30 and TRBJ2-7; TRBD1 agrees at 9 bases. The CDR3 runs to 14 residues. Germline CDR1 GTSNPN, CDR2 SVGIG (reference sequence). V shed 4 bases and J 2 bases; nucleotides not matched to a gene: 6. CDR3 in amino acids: CAWNRDRATYEQYF. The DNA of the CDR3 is TGTGCCTGGAACCGGGACAGGGCCACCTACGAGCAGTACTTC.

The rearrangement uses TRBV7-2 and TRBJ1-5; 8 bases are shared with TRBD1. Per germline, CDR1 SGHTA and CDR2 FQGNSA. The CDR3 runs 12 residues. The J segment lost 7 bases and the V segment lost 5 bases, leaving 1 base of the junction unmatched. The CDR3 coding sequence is TGTGCCAGCAGCGCAGGGGGCCAGCCCCAGCATTTT. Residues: CASSAGGQPQHF. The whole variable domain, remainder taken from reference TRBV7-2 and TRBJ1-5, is GAGVSQSPSNKVTEKGKDVELRCDPISGHTALYWYRQSLGQGLEFLIYFQGNSAPDKSGLPSDRFSAERTGGSVSTLTIQRTQQEDSAVYLCASSAGGQPQHFGDGTRLSIL.

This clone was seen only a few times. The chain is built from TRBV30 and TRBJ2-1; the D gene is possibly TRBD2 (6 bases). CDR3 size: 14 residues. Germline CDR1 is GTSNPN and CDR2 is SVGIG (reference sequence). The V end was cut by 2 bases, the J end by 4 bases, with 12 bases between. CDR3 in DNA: TGTGCCTGGAGTACCGGGAGTCCGTACAATGAGCAGTTCTTC. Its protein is CAWSTGSPYNEQFF.

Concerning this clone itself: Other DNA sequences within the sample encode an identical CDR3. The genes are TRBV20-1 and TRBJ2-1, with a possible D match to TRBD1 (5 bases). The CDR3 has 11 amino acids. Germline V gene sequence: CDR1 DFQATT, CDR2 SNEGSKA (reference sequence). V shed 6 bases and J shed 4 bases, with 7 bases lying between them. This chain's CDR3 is CSAPGYNEQFF. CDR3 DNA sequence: TGCAGTGCCCCAGGGTACAATGAGCAGTTCTTC.

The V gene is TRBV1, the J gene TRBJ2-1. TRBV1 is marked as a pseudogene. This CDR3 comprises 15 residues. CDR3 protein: CTSSQDLGIRNEQFF. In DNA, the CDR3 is TGCACCAGCAGCCAAGATCTGGGAATCCGGAATGAGCAGTTCTTC.

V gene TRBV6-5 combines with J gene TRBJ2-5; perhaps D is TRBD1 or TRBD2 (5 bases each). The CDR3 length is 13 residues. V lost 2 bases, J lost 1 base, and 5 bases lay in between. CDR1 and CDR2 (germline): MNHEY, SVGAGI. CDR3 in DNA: TGTGCCAGCAGTTACGGGGGCCAAGAGACCCAGTACTTC. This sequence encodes CASSYGGQETQYF.

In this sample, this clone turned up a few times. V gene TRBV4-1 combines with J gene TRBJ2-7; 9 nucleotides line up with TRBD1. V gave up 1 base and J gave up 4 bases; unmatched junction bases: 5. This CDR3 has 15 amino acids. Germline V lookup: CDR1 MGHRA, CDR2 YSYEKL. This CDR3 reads CASSQAGTGWYEQYF. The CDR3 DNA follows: TGCGCCAGCAGCCAAGCCGGGACAGGGTGGTACGAGCAGTACTTC.

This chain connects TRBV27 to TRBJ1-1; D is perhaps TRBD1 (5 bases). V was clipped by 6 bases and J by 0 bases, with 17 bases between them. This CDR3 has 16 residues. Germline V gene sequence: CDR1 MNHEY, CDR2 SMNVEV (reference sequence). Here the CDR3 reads CASSNRKGNLNTEAFF. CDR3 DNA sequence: TGTGCCAGCAGCAACAGGAAGGGGAATTTGAACACTGAAGCTTTCTTT.

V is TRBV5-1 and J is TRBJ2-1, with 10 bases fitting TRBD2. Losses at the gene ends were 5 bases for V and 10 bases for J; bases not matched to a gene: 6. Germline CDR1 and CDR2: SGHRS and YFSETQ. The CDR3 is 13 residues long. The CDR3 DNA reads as TGCGCCAGCAGTCTAGCGGGAGTCAGGGAGCAGTTCTTC. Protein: CASSLAGVREQFF.

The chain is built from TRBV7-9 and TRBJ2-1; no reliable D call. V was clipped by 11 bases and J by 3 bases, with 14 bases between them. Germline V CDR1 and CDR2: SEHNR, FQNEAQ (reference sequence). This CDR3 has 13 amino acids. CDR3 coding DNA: TGTGCCCCCCAGCCTGGGCACTACAATGAGCAGTTCTTC. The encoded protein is CAPQPGHYNEQFF.

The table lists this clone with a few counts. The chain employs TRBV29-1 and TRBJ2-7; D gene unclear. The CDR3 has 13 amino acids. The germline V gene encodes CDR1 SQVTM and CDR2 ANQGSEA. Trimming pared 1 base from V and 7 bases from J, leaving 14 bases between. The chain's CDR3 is CSVEASRSREQYF. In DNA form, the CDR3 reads TGCAGCGTTGAAGCTTCTAGATCAAGAGAGCAGTACTTC.

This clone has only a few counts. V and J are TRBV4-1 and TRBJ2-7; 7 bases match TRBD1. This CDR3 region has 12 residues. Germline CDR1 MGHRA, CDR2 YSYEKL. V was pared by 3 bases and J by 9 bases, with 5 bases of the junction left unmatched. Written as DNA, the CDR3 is TGCGCCAGCAGCCACCTATGGGACAGGCAGTACTTC. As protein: CASSHLWDRQYF.

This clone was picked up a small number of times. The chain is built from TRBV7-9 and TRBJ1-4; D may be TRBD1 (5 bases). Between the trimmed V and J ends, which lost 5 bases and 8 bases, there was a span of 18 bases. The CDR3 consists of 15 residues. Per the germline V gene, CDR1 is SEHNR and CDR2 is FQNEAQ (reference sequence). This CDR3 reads CASSRSPQGGEKLFF. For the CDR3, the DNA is TGTGCCAGCAGCCGCTCCCCTCAGGGAGGCGAAAAACTGTTTTTT.

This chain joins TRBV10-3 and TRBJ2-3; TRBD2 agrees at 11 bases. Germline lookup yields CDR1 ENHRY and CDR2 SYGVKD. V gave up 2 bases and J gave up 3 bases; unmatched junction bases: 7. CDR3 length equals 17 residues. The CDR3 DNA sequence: TGTGCCATCAGTGAGGCTACTAGCGGGAGAGGAACAGATACGCAGTATTTT. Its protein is CAISEATSGRGTDTQYF.

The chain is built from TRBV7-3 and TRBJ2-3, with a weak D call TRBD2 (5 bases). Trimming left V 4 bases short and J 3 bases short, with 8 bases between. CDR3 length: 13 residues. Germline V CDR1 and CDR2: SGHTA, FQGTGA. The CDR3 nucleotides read TGTGCCAGCAGCTCAACTAGGACAGATACGCAGTATTTT. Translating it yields CASSSTRTDTQYF. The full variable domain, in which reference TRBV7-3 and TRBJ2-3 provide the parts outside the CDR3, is GAGVSQTPSNKVTEKGKYVELRCDPISGHTALYWYRQSLGQGPEFLIYFQGTGAADDSGLPNDRFFAVRPEGSVSTLKIQRTERGDSAVYLCASSSTRTDTQYFGPGTRLTVL.

The CDR3 reads CASSARTGYNEQFF. The CDR3 DNA is TGCGCCAGCAGCGCCCGGACAGGGTACAATGAGCAGTTCTTC. V usage is TRBV4-3 and J usage is TRBJ2-1, with 8 positions matching TRBD1. Losses at the gene ends were 5 bases for V and 4 bases for J; bases not matched to a gene: 4. CDR3 size: 14 residues. The germline V gene encodes CDR1 LGHNA and CDR2 YSLEER.

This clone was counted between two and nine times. In DNA form, the CDR3 reads TGTGCCTGGAGTGCCTCGGGCCCTGAAGCTTTCTTT. Translating gives CAWSASGPEAFF. The chain recombines TRBV30 with TRBJ1-1; D gene unclear. Trimming left V 1 base short and J 6 bases short, with 9 bases between. This CDR3 comprises 12 residues. CDR1 is GTSNPN and CDR2 is SVGIG in the germline V gene (reference sequence). The entire variable domain, with the rest obtained from reference TRBV30 and TRBJ1-1, is as follows: SQTIHQWPATLVQPVGSPLSLECTVEGTSNPNLYWYRQAAGRGLQLLFYSVGIGQISSEVPQNLSASRPQDRQFILSSKKLLLSDSGFYLCAWSASGPEAFFGQGTRLTVV.

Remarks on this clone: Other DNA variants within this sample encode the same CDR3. CDR3 sequence (DNA): TGTGCCAGCAGCGTAGTTCTGGGTGGGACAGATACGCAGTATTTT. It specifies CASSVVLGGTDTQYF. The chain employs TRBV9 and TRBJ2-3; D unresolved. The V end was cut by 0 bases, the J end by 3 bases, with 11 bases between. The CDR3 has 15 residues. Germline V gives CDR1 SGDLS, CDR2 YYNGEE.

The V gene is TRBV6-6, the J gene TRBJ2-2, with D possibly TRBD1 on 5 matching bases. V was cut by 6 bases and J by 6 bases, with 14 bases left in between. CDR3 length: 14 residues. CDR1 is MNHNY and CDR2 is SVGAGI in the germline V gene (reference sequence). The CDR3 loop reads CASRITTVAGELFF. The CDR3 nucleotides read TGTGCCAGCAGAATAACGACAGTTGCCGGGGAGCTGTTTTTT.